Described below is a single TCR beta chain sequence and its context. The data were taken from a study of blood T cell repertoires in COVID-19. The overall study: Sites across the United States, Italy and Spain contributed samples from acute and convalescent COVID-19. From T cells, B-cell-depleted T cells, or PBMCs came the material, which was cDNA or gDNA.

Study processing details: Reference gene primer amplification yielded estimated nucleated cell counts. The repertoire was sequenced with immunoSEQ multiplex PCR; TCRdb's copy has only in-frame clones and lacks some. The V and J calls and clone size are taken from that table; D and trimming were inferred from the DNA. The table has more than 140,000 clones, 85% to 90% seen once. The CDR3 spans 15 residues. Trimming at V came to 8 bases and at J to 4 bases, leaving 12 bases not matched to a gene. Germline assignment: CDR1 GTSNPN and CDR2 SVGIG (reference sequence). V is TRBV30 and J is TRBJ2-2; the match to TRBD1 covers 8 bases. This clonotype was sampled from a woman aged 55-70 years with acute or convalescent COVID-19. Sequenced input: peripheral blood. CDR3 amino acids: CAVTGGWFGTGELFF. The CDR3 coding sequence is TGTGCCGTCACAGGGGGATGGTTCGGCACCGGGGAGCTGTTTTTT.